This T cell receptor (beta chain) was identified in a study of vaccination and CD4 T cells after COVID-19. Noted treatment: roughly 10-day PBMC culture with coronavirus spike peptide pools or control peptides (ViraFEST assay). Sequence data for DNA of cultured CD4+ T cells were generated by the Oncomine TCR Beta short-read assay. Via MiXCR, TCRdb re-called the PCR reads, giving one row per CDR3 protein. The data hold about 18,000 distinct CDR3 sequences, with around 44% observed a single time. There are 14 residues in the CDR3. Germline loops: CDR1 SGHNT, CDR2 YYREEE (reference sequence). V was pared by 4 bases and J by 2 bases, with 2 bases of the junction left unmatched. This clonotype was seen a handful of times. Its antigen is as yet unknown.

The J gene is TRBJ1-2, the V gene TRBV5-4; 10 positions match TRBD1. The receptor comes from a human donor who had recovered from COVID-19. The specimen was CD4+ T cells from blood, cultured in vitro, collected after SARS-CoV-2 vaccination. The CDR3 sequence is CASSRQGANYGYTF. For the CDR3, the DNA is TGTGCCAGCAGCAGACAGGGGGCGAACTATGGCTACACCTTC.